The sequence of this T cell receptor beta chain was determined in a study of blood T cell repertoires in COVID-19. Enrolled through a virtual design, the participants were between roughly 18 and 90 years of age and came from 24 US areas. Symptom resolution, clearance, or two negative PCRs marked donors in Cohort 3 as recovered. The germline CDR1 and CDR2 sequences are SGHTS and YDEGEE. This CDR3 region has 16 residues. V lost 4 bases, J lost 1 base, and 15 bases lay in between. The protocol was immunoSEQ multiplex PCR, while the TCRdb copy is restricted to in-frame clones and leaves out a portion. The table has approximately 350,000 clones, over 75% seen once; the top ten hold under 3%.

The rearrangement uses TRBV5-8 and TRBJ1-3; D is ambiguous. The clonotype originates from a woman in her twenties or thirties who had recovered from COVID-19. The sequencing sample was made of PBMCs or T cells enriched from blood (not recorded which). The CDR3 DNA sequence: TGTGCCAGCAGCCCCCCTCGGGGTAATTCTGGAAACACCATATATTTT. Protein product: CASSPPRGNSGNTIYF.